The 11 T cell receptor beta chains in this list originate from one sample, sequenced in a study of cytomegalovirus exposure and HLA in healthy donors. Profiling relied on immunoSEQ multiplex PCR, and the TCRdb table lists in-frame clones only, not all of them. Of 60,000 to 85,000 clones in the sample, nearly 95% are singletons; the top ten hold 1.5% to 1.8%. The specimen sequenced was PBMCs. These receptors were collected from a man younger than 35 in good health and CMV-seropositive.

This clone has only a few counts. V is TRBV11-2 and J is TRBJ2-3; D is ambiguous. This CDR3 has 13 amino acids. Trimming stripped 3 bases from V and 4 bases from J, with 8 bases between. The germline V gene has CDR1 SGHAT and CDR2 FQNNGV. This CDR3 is CASSLHYSDTQYF. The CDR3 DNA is TGTGCCAGCAGCTTGCACTATTCAGATACGCAGTATTTT.

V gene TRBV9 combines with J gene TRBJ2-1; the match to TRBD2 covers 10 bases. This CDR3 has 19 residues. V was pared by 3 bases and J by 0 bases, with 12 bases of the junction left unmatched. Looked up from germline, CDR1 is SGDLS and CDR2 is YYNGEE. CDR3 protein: CASSARLAGDPSSYNEQFF. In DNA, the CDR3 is TGTGCCAGCAGCGCCAGGCTAGCGGGGGATCCTAGCTCCTACAATGAGCAGTTCTTC.

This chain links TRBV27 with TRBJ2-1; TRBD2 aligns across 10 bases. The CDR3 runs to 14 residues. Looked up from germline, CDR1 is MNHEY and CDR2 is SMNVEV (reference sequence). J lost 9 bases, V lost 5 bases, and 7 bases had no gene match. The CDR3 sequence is CASSISGRAGEQFF. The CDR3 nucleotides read TGTGCCAGCAGTATAAGCGGGAGGGCGGGTGAGCAGTTCTTC.

The CDR3 bases are TGCAGCGCCCACAGGGATTCCTACGAGCAGTACTTC. This codes for CSAHRDSYEQYF. The V and J genes are TRBV29-1 and TRBJ2-7; tentatively, D is TRBD1 (6 bases). Per the germline V gene, CDR1 is SQVTM and CDR2 is ANQGSEA. The CDR3 is made up of 12 amino acids. V lost 7 bases, J lost 1 base, and 11 bases lay in between.

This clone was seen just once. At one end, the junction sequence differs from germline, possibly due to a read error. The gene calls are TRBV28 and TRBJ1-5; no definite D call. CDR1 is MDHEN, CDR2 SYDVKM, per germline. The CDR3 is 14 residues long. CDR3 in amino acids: CASSSLGSSQPQHF. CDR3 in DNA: TGTGCCAGCAGTTCTCTGGGTAGCAGTCAGCCCCAGCATTTT. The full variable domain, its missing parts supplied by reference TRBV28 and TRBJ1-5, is DVKVTQSSRYLVKRTGEKVFLECVQDMDHENMFWYRQDPGLGLRLIYFSYDVKMKEKGDIPEGYSVSREKKERFSLILESASTNQTSMYLCASSSLGSSQPQHFGDGTRLSIL.

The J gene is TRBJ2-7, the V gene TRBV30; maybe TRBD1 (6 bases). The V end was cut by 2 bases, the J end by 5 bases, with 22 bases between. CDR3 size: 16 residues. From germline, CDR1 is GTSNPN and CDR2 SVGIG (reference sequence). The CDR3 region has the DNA TGTGCCTGGAGTTTACCCTCCGGCAGGGGCATCGACGAGCAGTACTTC. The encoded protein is CAWSLPSGRGIDEQYF.

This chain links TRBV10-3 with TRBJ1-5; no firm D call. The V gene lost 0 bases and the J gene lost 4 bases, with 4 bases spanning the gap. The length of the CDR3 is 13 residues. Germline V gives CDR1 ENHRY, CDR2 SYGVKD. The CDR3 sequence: CAISESSNQPQHF. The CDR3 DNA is TGTGCCATCAGTGAGTCTTCGAATCAGCCCCAGCATTTT.

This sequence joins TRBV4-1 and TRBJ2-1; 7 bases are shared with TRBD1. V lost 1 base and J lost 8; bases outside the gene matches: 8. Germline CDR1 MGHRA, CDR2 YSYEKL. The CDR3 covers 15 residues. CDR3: CASSQGDSEGYEQFF. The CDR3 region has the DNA TGCGCCAGCAGCCAAGGGGACAGCGAGGGGTATGAGCAGTTCTTC.

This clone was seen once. CDR3: CASSSRSGRDLQETQYF. The DNA of the CDR3 is TGTGCCAGCAGCAGTCGTAGCGGGAGGGACCTCCAAGAGACCCAGTACTTC. The rearrangement uses TRBV7-9 and TRBJ2-5; 11 bases map to TRBD2. V was clipped by 5 bases and J by 1 base; unmatched bases: 9. Per germline, CDR1 SEHNR and CDR2 FQNEAQ (reference sequence). The CDR3 totals 17 residues.

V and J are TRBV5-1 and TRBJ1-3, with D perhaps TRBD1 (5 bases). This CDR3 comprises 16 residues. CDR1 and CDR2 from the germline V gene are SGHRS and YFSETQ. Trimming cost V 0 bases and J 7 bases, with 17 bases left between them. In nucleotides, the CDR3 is TGCGCCAGCAGCTTGGCTCAGGGAAAAGATCTTAACACCATATATTTT. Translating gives CASSLAQGKDLNTIYF.

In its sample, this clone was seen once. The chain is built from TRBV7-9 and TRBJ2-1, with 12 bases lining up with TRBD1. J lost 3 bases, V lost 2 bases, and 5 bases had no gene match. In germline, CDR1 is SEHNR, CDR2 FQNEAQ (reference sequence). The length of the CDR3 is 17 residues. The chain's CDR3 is CASSLRDRGLIYNEQFF. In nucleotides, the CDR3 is TGTGCCAGCAGCTTAAGGGACAGGGGGCTTATCTACAATGAGCAGTTCTTC.